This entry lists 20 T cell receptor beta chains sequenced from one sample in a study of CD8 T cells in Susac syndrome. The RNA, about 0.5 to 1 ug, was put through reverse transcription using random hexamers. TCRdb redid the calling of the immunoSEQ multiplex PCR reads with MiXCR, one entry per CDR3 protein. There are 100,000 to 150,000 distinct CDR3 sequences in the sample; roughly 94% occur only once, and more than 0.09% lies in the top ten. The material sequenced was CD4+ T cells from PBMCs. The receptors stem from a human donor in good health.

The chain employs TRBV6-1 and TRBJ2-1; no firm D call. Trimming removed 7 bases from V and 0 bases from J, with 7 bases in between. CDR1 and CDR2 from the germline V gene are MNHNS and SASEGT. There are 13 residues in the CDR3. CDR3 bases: TGTGCCAGCACCACCAACTCCTACAATGAGCAGTTCTTC. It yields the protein CASTTNSYNEQFF.

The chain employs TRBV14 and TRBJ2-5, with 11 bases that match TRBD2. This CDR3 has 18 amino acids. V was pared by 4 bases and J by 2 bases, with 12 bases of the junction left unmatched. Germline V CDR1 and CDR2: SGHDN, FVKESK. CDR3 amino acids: CASSPGVVSSGRQETQYF. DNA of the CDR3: TGTGCCAGCAGCCCCGGAGTGGTGTCTAGCGGGAGGCAAGAGACCCAGTACTTC.

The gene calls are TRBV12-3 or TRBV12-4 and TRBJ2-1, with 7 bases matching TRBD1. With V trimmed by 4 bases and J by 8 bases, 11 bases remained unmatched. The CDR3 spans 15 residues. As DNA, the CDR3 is TGTGCCAGCAGTTCAGGTACAGGGGTGGTCTATGAGCAGTTCTTC. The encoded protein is CASSSGTGVVYEQFF.

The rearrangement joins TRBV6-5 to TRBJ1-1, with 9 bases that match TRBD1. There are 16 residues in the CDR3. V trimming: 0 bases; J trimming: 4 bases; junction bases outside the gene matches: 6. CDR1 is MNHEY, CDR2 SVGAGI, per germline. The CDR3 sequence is CASSYSRGQGATEAFF. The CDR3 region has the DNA TGTGCCAGCAGTTACTCGAGGGGACAGGGAGCCACTGAAGCTTTCTTT.

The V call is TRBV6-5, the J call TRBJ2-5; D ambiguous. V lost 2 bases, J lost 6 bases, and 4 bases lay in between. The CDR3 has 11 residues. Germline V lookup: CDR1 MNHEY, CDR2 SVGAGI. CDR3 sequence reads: CASSYGKTQYF. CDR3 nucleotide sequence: TGTGCCAGCAGTTACGGGAAGACCCAGTACTTC.

The CDR3 loop is CASRRQGTDTQYF. The DNA of the CDR3 is TGTGCCAGCAGAAGGCAGGGGACAGATACGCAGTATTTT. The chain is built from TRBV28 and TRBJ2-3; D possibly corresponds to TRBD1 (6 bases). The V end lost 6 bases, the J end lost 3 bases, and 10 bases lay between the germline ends. Germline V gives CDR1 MDHEN, CDR2 SYDVKM. The CDR3 runs to 13 residues.

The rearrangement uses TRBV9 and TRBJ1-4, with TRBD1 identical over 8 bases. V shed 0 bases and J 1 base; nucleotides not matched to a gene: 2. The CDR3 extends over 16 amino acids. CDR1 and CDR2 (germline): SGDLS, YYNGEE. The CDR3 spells CASSVGGTGTNEKLFF. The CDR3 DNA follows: TGTGCCAGCAGCGTAGGAGGGACAGGAACTAATGAAAAACTGTTTTTT.

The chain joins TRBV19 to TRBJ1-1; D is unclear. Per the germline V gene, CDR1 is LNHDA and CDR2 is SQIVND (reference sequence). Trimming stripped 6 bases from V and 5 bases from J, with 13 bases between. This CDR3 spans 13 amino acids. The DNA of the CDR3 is TGTGCCAGTAGGCTCTTGGTTTGGACTGAAGCTTTCTTT. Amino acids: CASRLLVWTEAFF.

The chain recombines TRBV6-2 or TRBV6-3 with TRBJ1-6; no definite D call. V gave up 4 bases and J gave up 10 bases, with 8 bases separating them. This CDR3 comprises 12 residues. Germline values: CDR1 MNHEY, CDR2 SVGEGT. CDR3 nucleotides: TGTGCCAGCAGTTCGACAATCTCACCCCTCCACTTT. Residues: CASSSTISPLHF.

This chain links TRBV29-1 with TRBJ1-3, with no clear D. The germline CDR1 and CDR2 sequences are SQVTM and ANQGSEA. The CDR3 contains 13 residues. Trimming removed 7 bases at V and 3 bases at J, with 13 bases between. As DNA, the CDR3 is TGCAGCGCCCTCGGCCAGCTTGGAAACACCATATATTTT. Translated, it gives CSALGQLGNTIYF.

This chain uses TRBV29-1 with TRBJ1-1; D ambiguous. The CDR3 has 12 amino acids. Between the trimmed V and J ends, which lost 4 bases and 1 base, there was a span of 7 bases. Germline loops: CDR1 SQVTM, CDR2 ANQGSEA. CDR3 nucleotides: TGCAGCGTTGGCGAGGGGAACACTGAAGCTTTCTTT. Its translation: CSVGEGNTEAFF.

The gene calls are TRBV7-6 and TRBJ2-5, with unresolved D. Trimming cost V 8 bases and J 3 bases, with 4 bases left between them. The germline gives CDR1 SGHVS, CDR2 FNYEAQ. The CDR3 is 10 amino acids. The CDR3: CASPKETQYF. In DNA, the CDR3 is TGTGCCAGCCCTAAAGAGACCCAGTACTTC.

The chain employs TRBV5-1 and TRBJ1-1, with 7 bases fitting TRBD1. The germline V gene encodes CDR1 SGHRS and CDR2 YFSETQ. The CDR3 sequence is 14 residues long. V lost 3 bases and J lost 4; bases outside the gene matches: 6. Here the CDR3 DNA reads TGCGCCAGCAGCTCCGCAGGGGGAGGCACTGAAGCTTTCTTT. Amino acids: CASSSAGGGTEAFF.

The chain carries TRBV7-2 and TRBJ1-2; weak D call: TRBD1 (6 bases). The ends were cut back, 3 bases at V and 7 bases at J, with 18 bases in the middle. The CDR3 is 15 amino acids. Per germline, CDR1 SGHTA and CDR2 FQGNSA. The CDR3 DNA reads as TGTGCCAGCAGCTTTCAACAGGGATCTATTACTGGCTACACCTTC. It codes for CASSFQQGSITGYTF.

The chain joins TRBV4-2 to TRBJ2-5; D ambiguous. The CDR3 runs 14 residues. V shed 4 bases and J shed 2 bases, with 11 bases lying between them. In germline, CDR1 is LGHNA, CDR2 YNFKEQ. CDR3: CASSPKSGQETQYF. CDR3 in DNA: TGTGCCAGCAGCCCCAAGAGTGGACAAGAGACCCAGTACTTC.

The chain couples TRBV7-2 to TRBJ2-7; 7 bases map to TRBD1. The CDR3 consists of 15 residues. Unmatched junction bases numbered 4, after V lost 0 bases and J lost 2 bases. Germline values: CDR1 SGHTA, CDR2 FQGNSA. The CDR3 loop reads CASSLAGQSAYEQYF. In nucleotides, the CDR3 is TGTGCCAGCAGCTTAGCGGGACAGAGCGCCTACGAGCAGTACTTC.

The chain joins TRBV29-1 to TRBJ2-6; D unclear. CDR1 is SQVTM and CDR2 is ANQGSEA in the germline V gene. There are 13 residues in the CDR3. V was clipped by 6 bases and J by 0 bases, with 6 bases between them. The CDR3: CSVPLSGANVLTF. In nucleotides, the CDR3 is TGCAGCGTGCCCCTCTCTGGGGCCAACGTCCTGACTTTC.

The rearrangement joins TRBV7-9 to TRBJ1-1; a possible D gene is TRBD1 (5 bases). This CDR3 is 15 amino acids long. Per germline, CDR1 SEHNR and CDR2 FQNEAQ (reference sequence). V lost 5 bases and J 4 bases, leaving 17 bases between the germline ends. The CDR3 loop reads CASSTGTTSGTEAFF. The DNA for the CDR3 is TGTGCCAGCAGCACCGGGACTACCTCTGGCACTGAAGCTTTCTTT.

The CDR3, as DNA: TGTGCCTGGACAGGGGCCGCCTTGGGGTTGGAGCAGTACTTC. It encodes CAWTGAALGLEQYF. The rearrangement joins TRBV30 to TRBJ2-7; TRBD1 is a possible D gene (6 bases). Trimming cost V 4 bases and J 7 bases, with 20 bases left between them. This CDR3 spans 14 amino acids. CDR1 GTSNPN and CDR2 SVGIG come from the germline V gene (reference sequence).

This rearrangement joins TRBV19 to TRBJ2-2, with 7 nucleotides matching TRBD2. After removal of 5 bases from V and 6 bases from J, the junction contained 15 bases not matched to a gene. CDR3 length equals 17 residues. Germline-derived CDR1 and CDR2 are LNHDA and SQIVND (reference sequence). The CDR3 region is CASSSQTGGLLAGELFF. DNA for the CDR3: TGTGCCAGTAGTTCACAAACGGGGGGACTTTTAGCCGGGGAGCTGTTTTTT.